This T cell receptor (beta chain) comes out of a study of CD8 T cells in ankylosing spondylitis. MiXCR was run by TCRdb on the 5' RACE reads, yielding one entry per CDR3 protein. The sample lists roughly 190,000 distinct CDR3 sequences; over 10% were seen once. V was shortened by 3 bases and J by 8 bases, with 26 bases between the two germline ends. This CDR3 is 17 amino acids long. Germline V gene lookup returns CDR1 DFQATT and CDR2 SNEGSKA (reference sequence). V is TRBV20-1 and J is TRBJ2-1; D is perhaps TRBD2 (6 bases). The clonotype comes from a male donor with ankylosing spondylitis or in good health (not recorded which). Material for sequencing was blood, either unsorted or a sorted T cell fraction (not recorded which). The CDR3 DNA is TGCAGTGCTAGGGAGGGGCAGGGCCAGGCCTTTGGGGATGAGCAGTTCTTC. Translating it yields CSAREGQGQAFGDEQFF.